This entry concerns a single T cell receptor beta chain. Its antigen is unknown. No much larger clone is present one base from it, and per-base qualities are unavailable. This sample was taken from a study of T cell repertoires in cytomegalovirus infection (dated by TCRdb to the late 2010s). General notes on the study: Recently identified HLA-C-restricted CMV epitopes, whose presentation resists viral immunomodulation, were targeted by peptide stimulations together with well-studied HLA-B-restricted epitopes. Because public TCR beta signatures pointed to carriage of CMV infection together with the matching HLA type, the HLA type of each donor mattered for the analysis. The research as a whole found: In both this cohort and an independent cohort of 352 donors, the cumulative frequency of public TCR beta family members distinguished carriers of CMV infection plus the relevant HLA type. In the ex vivo response, HLA-C-restricted CMV-specific TCR beta clonotypes were dominant, and in two of eight donors the single most frequent clonotype came from this HLA-C-restricted group.

As encoded in the germline V gene, CDR1 is SGHTA while CDR2 is FQGTGA. The cysteine opens and the phenylalanine closes a CDR3 of 12 amino acids. Of the read, only the CDR3 DNA is kept; its 36 bases are in frame from base 1. Trimming removed 2 bases from V and 6 bases from J, leaving 7 bases between the germline ends. Instrument used: Illumina HiSeq 1500. The public reads were reprocessed in TCRdb via fastp at Q25 and MiXCR, keeping in-frame beta chains. Every distinct CDR3 protein forms one entry, paired with its most common genes and DNA. This sample holds fewer than 1,000,000 distinct CDR3 sequences; roughly 30% were observed only once. Jointly, the top ten make up about an eighth of the sample. According to the study, the label for this sample's treatment or condition signals: in vitro stimulation with specific CMV peptide epitopes to enrich CMV-specific T cells.

Rearrangement joined TRBV7-3 to TRBJ1-1; no D gene call is confident. The source material was cultured CD8+ T cells from PBMCs, sampled from culture after CMV antigen stimulation. The receptor was isolated from a human donor in good health (CMV status not recorded). Some clones in this sample may be carry-over from other donors' samples. In nucleotide form, the sequence is TGTGCCAGCAGCTTACTAGGTTCTGAAGCTTTCTTT. This sequence encodes CASSLLGSEAFF.